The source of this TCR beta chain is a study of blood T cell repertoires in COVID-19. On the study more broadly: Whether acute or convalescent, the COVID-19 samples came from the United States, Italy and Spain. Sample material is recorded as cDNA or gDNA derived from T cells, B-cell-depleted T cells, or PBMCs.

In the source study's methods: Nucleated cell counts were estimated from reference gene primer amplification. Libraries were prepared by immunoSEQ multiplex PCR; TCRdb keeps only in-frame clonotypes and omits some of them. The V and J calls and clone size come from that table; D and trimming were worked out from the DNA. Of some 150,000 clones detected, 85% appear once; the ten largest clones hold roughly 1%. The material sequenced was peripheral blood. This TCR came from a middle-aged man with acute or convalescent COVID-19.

In DNA form, the CDR3 reads TGTGCCAGCAGCTTAGGGAGCACTGAAGCTTTCTTT. Protein product: CASSLGSTEAFF. The chain is built from TRBV7-2 and TRBJ1-1; D gene ambiguous. The CDR3 sequence is 12 residues long. Germline CDR1 is SGHTA and CDR2 is FQGNSA. V lost 1 base to trimming and J lost 4 bases, with 4 bases between them.